This T cell receptor beta chain was obtained from a study of T cells in Graves' hyperthyroidism and ophthalmopathy. General observations from the study: Peripheral blood also featured most of the thyroid clonotypes expanded above 0.001.

Used for diagnoses were clinical symptoms, serum thyroxine and TRAb, thyroid ultrasound and orbital computed tomography. The investigators amplified TCR beta CDR3 regions from RNA transcripts. HTBI primers were used for first-round RT-PCR of the TCR CDR3. TCRdb re-called the multiplex PCR reads through MiXCR, storing one row per CDR3 protein. The sample gives hundreds of thousands of distinct CDR3 sequences, around 15% of which show up once; more than 8.5% is in the top ten. This clonotype was detected ten times or more. Its antigen is undetermined. This sequence was found in a woman aged 18-35 years with Graves' hyperthyroidism. Input material: blood.

CDR3 protein: CASSQEPVGAHEQYF. The CDR3 region has the DNA TGTGCCAGCAGCCAAGAGCCCGTGGGAGCCCACGAGCAGTACTTC. The genes are TRBV3-1 and TRBJ2-7; D is perhaps TRBD2 (5 bases). Germline CDR1 reads LGHDT; CDR2 reads YNNKEL (reference sequence). The V and J ends lost 0 bases and 5 bases respectively, with 14 bases between them. This CDR3 comprises 15 residues.